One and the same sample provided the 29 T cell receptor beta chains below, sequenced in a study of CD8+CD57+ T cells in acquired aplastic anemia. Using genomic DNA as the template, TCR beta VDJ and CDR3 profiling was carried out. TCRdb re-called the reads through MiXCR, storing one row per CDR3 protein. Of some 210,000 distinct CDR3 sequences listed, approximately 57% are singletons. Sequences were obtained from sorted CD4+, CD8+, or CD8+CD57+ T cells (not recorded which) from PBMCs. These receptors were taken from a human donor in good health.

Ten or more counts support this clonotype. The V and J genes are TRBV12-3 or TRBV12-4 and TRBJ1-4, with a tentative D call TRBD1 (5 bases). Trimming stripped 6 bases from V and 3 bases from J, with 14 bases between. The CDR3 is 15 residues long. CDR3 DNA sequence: TGTGCCAGCAGGGGACGGTCTGATCCTAATGAAAAACTGTTTTTT. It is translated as CASRGRSDPNEKLFF.

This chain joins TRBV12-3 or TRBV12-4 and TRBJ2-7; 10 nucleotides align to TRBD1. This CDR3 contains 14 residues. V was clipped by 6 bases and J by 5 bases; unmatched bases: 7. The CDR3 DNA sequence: TGTGCCAGCAGCCGGACAGGGGGACGGGACGAGCAGTACTTC. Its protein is CASSRTGGRDEQYF.

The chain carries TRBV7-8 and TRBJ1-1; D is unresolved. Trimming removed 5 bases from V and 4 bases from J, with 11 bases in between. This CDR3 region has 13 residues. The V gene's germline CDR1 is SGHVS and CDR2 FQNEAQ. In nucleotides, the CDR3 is TGTGCCAGCAGCGTAGAGGACGGCACTGAAGCTTTCTTT. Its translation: CASSVEDGTEAFF. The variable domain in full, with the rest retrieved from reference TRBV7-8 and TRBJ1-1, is GAGVSQSPRYKVAKRGQDVALRCDPISGHVSLFWYQQALGQGPEFLTYFQNEAQLDKSGLPSDRFFAERPEGSVSTLKIQRTQQEDSAVYLCASSVEDGTEAFFGQGTRLTVV.

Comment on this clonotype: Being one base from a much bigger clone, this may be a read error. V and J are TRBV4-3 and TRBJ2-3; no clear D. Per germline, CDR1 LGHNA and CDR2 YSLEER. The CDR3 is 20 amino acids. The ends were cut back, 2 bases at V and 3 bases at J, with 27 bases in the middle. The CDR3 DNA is TGCGCCAGCAGCCAAACCATACCCGGGCGGACCGAAGAAACTACAGATACGCAGTATTTT. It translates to CASSQTIPGRTEETTDTQYF.

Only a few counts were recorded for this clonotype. The CDR3 DNA sequence: TGCAGCGTACAAACAGGGACTGGGGCCAACGTCCTGACTTTC. Translation: CSVQTGTGANVLTF. The chain has TRBV29-1 and TRBJ2-6; maybe TRBD1 (6 bases). Germline V gives CDR1 SQVTM, CDR2 ANQGSEA. Trimming pared 6 bases from V and 2 bases from J, leaving 11 bases between. The CDR3 is made up of 14 amino acids.

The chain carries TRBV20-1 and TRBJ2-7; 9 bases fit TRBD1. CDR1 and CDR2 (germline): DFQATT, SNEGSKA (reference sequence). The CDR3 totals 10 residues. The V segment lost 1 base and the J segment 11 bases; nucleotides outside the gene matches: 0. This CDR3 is CSARGDREYF. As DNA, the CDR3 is TGCAGTGCTAGAGGGGACAGGGAGTACTTC.

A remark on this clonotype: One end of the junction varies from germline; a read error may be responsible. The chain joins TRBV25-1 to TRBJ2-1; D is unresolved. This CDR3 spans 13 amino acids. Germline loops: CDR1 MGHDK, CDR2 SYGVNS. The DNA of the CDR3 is TGTGCCAGCAGTTTGGCGATCTACAATGAGCAGCTCTTC. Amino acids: CASSLAIYNEQLF. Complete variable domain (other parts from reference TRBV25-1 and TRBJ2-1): EADIYQTPRYLVIGTGKKITLECSQTMGHDKMYWYQQDPGMELHLIHYSYGVNSTEKGDLSSESTVSRIRTEHFPLTLESARPSHTSQYLCASSLAIYNEQLFGPGTRLTVL.

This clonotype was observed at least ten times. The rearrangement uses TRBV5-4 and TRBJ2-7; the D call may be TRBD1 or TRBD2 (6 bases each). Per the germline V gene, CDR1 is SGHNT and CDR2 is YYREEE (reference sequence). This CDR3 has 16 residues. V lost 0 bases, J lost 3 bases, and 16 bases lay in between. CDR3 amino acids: CASSLGPEGGYYEQYF. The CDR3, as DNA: TGTGCCAGCAGCTTGGGGCCCGAGGGGGGTTACTACGAGCAGTACTTC.

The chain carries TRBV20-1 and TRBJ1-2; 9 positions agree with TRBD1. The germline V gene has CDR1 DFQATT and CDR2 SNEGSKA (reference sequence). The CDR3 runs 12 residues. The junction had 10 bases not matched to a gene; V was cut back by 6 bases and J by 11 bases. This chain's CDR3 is CSARGTGYRYTF. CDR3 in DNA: TGCAGTGCCCGCGGGACAGGGTATCGGTACACCTTC.

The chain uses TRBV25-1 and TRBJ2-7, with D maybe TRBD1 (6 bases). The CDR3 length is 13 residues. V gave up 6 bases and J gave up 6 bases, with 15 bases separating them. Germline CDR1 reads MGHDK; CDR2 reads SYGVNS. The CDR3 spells CASRQGERSEQYF. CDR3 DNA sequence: TGTGCCAGCAGACAGGGAGAAAGGTCCGAGCAGTACTTC.

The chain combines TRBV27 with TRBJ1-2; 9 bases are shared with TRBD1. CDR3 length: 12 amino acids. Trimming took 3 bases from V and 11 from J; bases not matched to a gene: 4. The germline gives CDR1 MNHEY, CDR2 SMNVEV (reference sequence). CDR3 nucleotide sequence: TGTGCCAGCAGTTTCGGGACAGGGCAGTACACCTTC. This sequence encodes CASSFGTGQYTF.

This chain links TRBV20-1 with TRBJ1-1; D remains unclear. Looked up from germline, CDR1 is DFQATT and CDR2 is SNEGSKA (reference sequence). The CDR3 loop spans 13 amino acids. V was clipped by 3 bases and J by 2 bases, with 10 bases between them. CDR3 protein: CSASRDYNTEAFF. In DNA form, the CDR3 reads TGCAGTGCTAGTCGAGATTATAACACTGAAGCTTTCTTT.

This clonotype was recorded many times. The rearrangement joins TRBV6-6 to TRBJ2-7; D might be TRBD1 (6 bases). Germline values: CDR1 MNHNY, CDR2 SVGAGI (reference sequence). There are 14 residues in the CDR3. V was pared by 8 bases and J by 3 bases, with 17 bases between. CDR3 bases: TGTGCCAGCGGGGAGACAGGTTGGTTCTACGAGCAGTACTTC. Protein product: CASGETGWFYEQYF.

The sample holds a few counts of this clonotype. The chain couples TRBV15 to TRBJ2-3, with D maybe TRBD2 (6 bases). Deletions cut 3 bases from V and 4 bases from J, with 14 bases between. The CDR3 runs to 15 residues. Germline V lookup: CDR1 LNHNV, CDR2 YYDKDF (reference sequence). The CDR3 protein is CATSRSGREADTQYF. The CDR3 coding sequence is TGTGCCACCAGCAGGTCTGGCAGGGAGGCAGATACGCAGTATTTT. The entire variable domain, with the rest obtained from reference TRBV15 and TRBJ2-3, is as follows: DAMVIQNPRYQVTQFGKPVTLSCSQTLNHNVMYWYQQKSSQAPKLLFHYYDKDFNNEADTPDNFQSRRPNTSFCFLDIRSPGLGDTAMYLCATSRSGREADTQYFGPGTRLTVL.

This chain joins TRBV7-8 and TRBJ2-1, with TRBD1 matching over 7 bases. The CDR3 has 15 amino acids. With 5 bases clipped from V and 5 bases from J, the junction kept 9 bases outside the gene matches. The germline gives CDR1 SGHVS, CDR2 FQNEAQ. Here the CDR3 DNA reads TGTGCCAGCAGCCCGAGACAGGGATTCCACAATGAGCAGTTCTTC. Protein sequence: CASSPRQGFHNEQFF. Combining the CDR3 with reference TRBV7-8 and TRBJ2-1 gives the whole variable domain GAGVSQSPRYKVAKRGQDVALRCDPISGHVSLFWYQQALGQGPEFLTYFQNEAQLDKSGLPSDRFFAERPEGSVSTLKIQRTQQEDSAVYLCASSPRQGFHNEQFFGPGTRLTVL.

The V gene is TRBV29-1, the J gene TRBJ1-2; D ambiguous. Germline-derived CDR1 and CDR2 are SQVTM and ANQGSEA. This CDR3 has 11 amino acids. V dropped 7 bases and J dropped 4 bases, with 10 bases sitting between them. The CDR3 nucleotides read TGCAGCGCCCTATTCCCCTATGGCTACACCTTC. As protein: CSALFPYGYTF.

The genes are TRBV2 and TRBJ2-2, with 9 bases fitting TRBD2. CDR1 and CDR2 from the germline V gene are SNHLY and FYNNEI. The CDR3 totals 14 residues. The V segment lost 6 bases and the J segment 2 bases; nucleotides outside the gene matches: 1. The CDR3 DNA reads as TGTGCCAGCAGGGGGACTAGCAACACCGGGGAGCTGTTTTTT. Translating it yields CASRGTSNTGELFF.

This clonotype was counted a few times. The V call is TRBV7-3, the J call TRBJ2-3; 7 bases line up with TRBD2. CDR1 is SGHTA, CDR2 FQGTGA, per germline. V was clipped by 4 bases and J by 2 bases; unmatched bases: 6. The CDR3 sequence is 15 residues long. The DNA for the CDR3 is TGTGCCAGCAGCTCTCGGGAGGCCAACACAGATACGCAGTATTTT. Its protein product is CASSSREANTDTQYF.

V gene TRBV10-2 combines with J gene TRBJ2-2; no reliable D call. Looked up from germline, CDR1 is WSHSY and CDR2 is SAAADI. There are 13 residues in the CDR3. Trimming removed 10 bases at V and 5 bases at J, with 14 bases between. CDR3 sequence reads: CATIVLGTGELFF. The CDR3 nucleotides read TGCGCCACCATAGTCCTGGGGACCGGGGAGCTGTTTTTT.

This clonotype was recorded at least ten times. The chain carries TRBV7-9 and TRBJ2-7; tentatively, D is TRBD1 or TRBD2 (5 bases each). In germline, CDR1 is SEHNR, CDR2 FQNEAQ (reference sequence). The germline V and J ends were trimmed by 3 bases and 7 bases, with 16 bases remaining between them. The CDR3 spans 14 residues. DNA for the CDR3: TGTGCCAGCAGCTTCACCGGGGCCTTGGGGGAGCAGTACTTC. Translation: CASSFTGALGEQYF.

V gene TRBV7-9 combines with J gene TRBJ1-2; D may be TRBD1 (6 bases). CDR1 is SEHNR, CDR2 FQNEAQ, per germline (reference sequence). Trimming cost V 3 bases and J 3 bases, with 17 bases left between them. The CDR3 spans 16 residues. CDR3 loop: CASSFLGADRDYGYTF. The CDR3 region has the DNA TGTGCCAGCAGCTTCCTGGGGGCGGACAGAGACTATGGCTACACCTTC.

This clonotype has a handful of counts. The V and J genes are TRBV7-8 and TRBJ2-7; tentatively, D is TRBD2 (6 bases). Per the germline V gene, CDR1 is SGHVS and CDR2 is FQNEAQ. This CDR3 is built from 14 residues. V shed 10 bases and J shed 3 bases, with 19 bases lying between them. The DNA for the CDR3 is TGTGCCACGCCCTACCGGGACTCAAGCTACGAGCAGTACTTC. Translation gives CATPYRDSSYEQYF.

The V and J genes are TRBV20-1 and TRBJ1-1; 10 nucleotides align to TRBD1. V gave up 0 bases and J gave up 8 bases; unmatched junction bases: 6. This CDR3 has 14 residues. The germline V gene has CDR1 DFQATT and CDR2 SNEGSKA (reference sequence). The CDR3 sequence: CSARDPGTGEEAFF. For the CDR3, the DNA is TGCAGTGCTAGAGATCCCGGGACAGGGGAGGAAGCTTTCTTT.

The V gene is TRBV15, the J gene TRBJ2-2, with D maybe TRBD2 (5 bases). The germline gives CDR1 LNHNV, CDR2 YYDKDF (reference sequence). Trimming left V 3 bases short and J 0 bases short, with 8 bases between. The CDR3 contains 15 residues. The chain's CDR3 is CATSRRRSNTGELFF. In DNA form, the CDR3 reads TGTGCCACCAGCAGGAGGAGGTCGAACACCGGGGAGCTGTTTTTT.

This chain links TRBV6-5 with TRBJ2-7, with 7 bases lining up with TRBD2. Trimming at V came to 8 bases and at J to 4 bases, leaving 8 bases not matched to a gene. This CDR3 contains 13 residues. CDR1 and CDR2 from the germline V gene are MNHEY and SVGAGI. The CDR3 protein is CASSLGREYEQYF. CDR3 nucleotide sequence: TGTGCCAGCTCCCTGGGGAGGGAGTACGAGCAGTACTTC.

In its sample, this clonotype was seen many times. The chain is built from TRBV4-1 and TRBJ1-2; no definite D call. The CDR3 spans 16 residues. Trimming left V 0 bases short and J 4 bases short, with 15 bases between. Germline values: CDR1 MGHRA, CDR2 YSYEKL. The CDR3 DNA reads TGCGCCAGCAGCCAAGATTTTTCCGGAGACCCCTATGGCTACACCTTC. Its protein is CASSQDFSGDPYGYTF.

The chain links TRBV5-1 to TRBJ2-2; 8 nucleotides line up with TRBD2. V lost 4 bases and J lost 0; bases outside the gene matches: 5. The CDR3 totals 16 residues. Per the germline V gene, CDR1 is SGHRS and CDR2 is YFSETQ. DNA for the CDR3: TGCGCCAGCAGCCCCCGGGAGGGATCGAACACCGGGGAGCTGTTTTTT. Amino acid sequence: CASSPREGSNTGELFF.

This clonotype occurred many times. The CDR3 sequence: CASSEKGNTEAFF. The CDR3 coding sequence is TGTGCCAGCAGTGAGAAGGGGAACACTGAAGCTTTCTTT. The chain has TRBV6-4 and TRBJ1-1; D is unresolved. CDR1 and CDR2 from the germline V gene are MRHNA and SNTAGT. Trimming took off 3 bases at V and 1 base at J, with 6 bases between the two ends. The CDR3 consists of 13 residues.

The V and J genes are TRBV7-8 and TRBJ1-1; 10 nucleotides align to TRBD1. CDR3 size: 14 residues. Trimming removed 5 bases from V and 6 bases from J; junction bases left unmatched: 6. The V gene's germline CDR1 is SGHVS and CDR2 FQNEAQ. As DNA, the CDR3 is TGTGCCAGCAGCGCACGGACAGGGGGTCCTGAAGCTTTCTTT. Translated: CASSARTGGPEAFF.